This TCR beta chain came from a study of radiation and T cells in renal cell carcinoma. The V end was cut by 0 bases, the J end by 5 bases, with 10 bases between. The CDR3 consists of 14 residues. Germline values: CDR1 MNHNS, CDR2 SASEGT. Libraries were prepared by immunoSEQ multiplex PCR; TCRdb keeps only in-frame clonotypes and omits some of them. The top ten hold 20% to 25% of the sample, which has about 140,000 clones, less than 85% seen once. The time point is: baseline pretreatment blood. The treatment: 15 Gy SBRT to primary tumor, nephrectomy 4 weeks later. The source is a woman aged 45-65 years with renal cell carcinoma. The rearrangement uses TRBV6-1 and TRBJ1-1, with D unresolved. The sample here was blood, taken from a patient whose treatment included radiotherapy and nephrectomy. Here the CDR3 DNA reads TGTGCCAGCAGTGAAGCAGGTCCGCTGACTGAAGCTTTCTTT. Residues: CASSEAGPLTEAFF.